One and the same sample provided the 30 T cell receptor beta chains below, sequenced in a study of T cell responses to AZD1222 COVID-19 vaccine. The assay was immunoSEQ multiplex PCR, and TCRdb's table has in-frame clones only and misses some. The sample yields approximately 150,000 clones, roughly 90% seen once. This specimen was peripheral blood, taken 28 days after the second AZD1222 dose. These receptors all stem from an adult who received the AZD1222 COVID-19 vaccine.

The rearrangement joins TRBV6-5 to TRBJ2-7; D is unclear. The V and J ends lost 6 bases and 2 bases respectively, with 14 bases between them. The CDR3 has 14 residues. CDR1 is MNHEY, CDR2 SVGAGI, per germline. CDR3 sequence reads: CASRRNSPTYEQYF. DNA of the CDR3: TGTGCCAGCAGGAGGAATAGCCCAACCTACGAGCAGTACTTC.

This chain links TRBV2 with TRBJ1-2; a possible D gene is TRBD1 (5 bases). Germline values: CDR1 SNHLY, CDR2 FYNNEI. Deletions cut 8 bases from V and 8 bases from J, with 18 bases between. This CDR3 spans 13 amino acids. CDR3 region: CASREDPRGGYTF. Written as DNA, the CDR3 is TGTGCCAGCCGGGAGGACCCGAGGGGAGGCTACACCTTC.

The DNA of the CDR3 is TGTGCCAGCTCACCTCAGGGTCGGGGTACTACTGAAGCTTTCTTT. Amino acids: CASSPQGRGTTEAFF. This rearrangement joins TRBV18 to TRBJ1-1; D might be TRBD1 (5 bases). The CDR3 is 15 amino acids. The germline V gene has CDR1 KGHSH and CDR2 LQKENI. Trimming shortened V by 3 bases and J by 5 bases, and 16 bases separated the two germline ends.

The V gene is TRBV12-1, the J gene TRBJ1-1. TRBV12-1 corresponds to a pseudogene. This CDR3 is 13 amino acids long. CDR3 region: CASSFPLNTEAFF. The CDR3 DNA sequence: TGTGCCAGCAGCTTTCCCCTTAACACTGAAGCTTTCTTT.

The chain uses TRBV7-2 and TRBJ2-4; D is perhaps TRBD1 or TRBD2 (6 bases each). V was clipped by 2 bases and J by 2 bases, with 10 bases between them. Germline lookup yields CDR1 SGHTA and CDR2 FQGNSA. This CDR3 comprises 15 residues. CDR3 nucleotides: TGTGCCAGCAGCTTAAAGGGGGGATCCAAAAACATTCAGTACTTC. Its translation is CASSLKGGSKNIQYF.

The chain has TRBV7-8 and TRBJ1-1, with D possibly matching TRBD1 (6 bases). The V and J ends lost 4 bases and 6 bases respectively, with 18 bases between them. CDR3 length: 15 amino acids. From germline, CDR1 is SGHVS and CDR2 FQNEAQ. For the CDR3, the DNA is TGTGCCAGCAGCTCCGAAGGGGGAAGGGTCTCTGAAGCTTTCTTT. Encoded protein: CASSSEGGRVSEAFF.

This clone turned up a few times. The V call is TRBV4-1, the J call TRBJ1-6; TRBD1 matches at 10 bases. The CDR3 consists of 15 residues. Germline CDR1 reads MGHRA; CDR2 reads YSYEKL. J lost 9 bases, V lost 3 bases, and 5 bases had no gene match. CDR3 loop: CASSQDRGLVSPLHF. Here the CDR3 DNA reads TGCGCCAGCAGCCAGGACAGGGGGTTAGTTTCACCCCTCCACTTT.

The chain joins TRBV29-1 to TRBJ1-1; 7 bases fit TRBD1. The ends lost 3 bases at V and 0 bases at J; junction bases unmatched: 4. This CDR3 is built from 14 residues. Germline CDR1 and CDR2: SQVTM and ANQGSEA. This CDR3 reads CSVEGTELNTEAFF. CDR3 sequence (DNA): TGCAGCGTTGAGGGGACAGAACTGAACACTGAAGCTTTCTTT.

This rearrangement joins TRBV6-2 or TRBV6-3 to TRBJ1-5; no clear D gene. Germline assignment: CDR1 MNHEY and CDR2 SVGEGT. V was shortened by 4 bases and J by 6 bases, with 16 bases between the two germline ends. The CDR3 is 15 amino acids. CDR3 region: CASSSGRYIPQPQHF. CDR3 DNA: TGTGCCAGCAGTTCAGGACGGTATATTCCTCAGCCCCAGCATTTT.

This chain uses TRBV6-5 with TRBJ1-5; D unresolved. This CDR3 has 14 amino acids. Germline V gives CDR1 MNHEY, CDR2 SVGAGI. V was cut by 6 bases and J by 5 bases, with 14 bases left in between. CDR3 nucleotide sequence: TGTGCCAGCAGGGGAACGGGTCTGGATCAGCCCCAGCATTTT. Encoded protein: CASRGTGLDQPQHF.

This rearrangement joins TRBV15 to TRBJ2-1; D perhaps matches TRBD2 (6 bases). Trimming shortened V by 0 bases and J by 7 bases, and 16 bases separated the two germline ends. This CDR3 has 16 amino acids. The germline gives CDR1 LNHNV, CDR2 YYDKDF (reference sequence). CDR3 nucleotides: TGTGCCACCAGCAGAGATGCGGCAGGGAGGTCTAATGAGCAGTTCTTC. Amino acid sequence: CATSRDAAGRSNEQFF.

The chain recombines TRBV4-3 with TRBJ1-1; unclear D gene. The V end was cut by 4 bases, the J end by 0 bases, with 12 bases between. CDR1 is LGHNA and CDR2 is YSLEER in the germline V gene. The CDR3 spans 15 residues. The CDR3, as DNA: TGCGCCAGCAGCCCCAAACCTGGCATGAACACTGAAGCTTTCTTT. It specifies CASSPKPGMNTEAFF.

This clone is a singleton in its sample. J is TRBJ2-3 and V is TRBV9; 8 positions agree with TRBD1. CDR1 is SGDLS and CDR2 is YYNGEE in the germline V gene. J gave up 5 bases and V 1 base, and 3 bases lay outside the gene matches. The CDR3 is made up of 14 amino acids. CDR3 sequence: CASSVLTGVDTQYF. CDR3 DNA sequence: TGTGCCAGCAGCGTACTGACAGGGGTAGATACGCAGTATTTT.

This clone appeared once. V usage is TRBV18 and J usage is TRBJ1-6; D possibly corresponds to TRBD1 (5 bases). This CDR3 has 15 amino acids. The germline gives CDR1 KGHSH, CDR2 LQKENI. V lost 0 bases, J lost 10 bases, and 13 bases lay in between. CDR3 DNA: TGTGCCAGCTCACCACCGGGGGGATTGGGCTCACCCCTCCACTTT. It yields the protein CASSPPGGLGSPLHF. Supplemented by reference TRBV18 and TRBJ1-6, the full variable domain reads NAGVMQNPRHLVRRRGQEARLRCSPMKGHSHVYWYRQLPEEGLKFMVYLQKENIIDESGMPKERFSAEFPKEGPSILRIQQVVRGDSAAYFCASSPPGGLGSPLHFGNGTRLTVT.

The CDR3 DNA sequence: TGTGCCAGCAGTGCTCCGCAATATCTGGGGACTGAAGCTTTCTTT. It is translated as CASSAPQYLGTEAFF. V and J are TRBV2 and TRBJ1-1; D is undetermined. CDR1 and CDR2 (germline): SNHLY, FYNNEI. The germline V and J ends were trimmed by 4 bases and 5 bases, with 17 bases remaining between them. CDR3 length: 15 residues.

The chain carries TRBV15 and TRBJ1-2; D remains ambiguous. The V and J ends lost 0 bases and 6 bases respectively, with 11 bases between them. The CDR3 runs to 14 residues. The V gene's germline CDR1 is LNHNV and CDR2 YYDKDF (reference sequence). The CDR3 nucleotides read TGTGCCACCAGCAGAGAAGGGAGGGCGGATGGCTACACCTTC. Amino acids: CATSREGRADGYTF.

The chain links TRBV30 to TRBJ1-1; perhaps TRBD1 as D (6 bases). Germline CDR1 is GTSNPN and CDR2 is SVGIG (reference sequence). The CDR3 length is 12 residues. The V gene lost 1 base and the J gene lost 7 bases, with 10 bases spanning the gap. CDR3 bases: TGTGCCTGGAGTGGGGGGGCTGATGAAGCTTTCTTT. Protein product: CAWSGGADEAFF. The whole variable domain, filled in from reference TRBV30 and TRBJ1-1, reads SQTIHQWPATLVQPVGSPLSLECTVEGTSNPNLYWYRQAAGRGLQLLFYSVGIGQISSEVPQNLSASRPQDRQFILSSKKLLLSDSGFYLCAWSGGADEAFFGQGTRLTVV.

This clone was detected once. The chain carries TRBV2 and TRBJ2-3; D is possibly TRBD2 (6 bases). Per the germline V gene, CDR1 is SNHLY and CDR2 is FYNNEI. Between the trimmed V and J ends, which lost 7 bases and 4 bases, there was a span of 15 bases. This CDR3 is built from 14 residues. In nucleotides, the CDR3 is TGTGCCAGCAAGGAGGGGAGTGCGGCAGATACGCAGTATTTT. As protein: CASKEGSAADTQYF.

The rearrangement joins TRBV7-9 to TRBJ2-2; 9 nucleotides match TRBD1. The CDR3 runs 15 residues. With V trimmed by 4 bases and J by 6 bases, 6 bases remained unmatched. Germline V gives CDR1 SEHNR, CDR2 FQNEAQ (reference sequence). CDR3 sequence reads: CASSSRDRASGELFF. The CDR3 DNA sequence: TGTGCCAGCAGCTCCCGGGACAGGGCCTCCGGGGAGCTGTTTTTT. Full variable domain (missing parts from reference TRBV7-9 and TRBJ2-2): DTGVSQNPRHKITKRGQNVTFRCDPISEHNRLYWYRQTLGQGPEFLTYFQNEAQLEKSRLLSDRFSAERPKGSFSTLEIQRTEQGDSAMYLCASSSRDRASGELFFGEGSRLTVL.

V gene TRBV2 combines with J gene TRBJ1-2; possibly TRBD1 for D (5 bases). Germline CDR1 SNHLY, CDR2 FYNNEI. V lost 8 bases and J lost 2, with 15 bases in between. The CDR3 is 14 residues long. Here the CDR3 reads CASPRAEGNYGYTF. Written as DNA, the CDR3 is TGTGCCAGCCCCCGGGCGGAGGGGAACTATGGCTACACCTTC.

The J gene is TRBJ1-1, the V gene TRBV25-1; TRBD1 is a possible D gene (5 bases). Trimming stripped 8 bases from V and 0 bases from J, with 10 bases between. In germline, CDR1 is MGHDK, CDR2 SYGVNS. This CDR3 comprises 13 residues. The CDR3 DNA reads TGTGCCAGCCTGGACATGTTGAACACTGAAGCTTTCTTT. Protein: CASLDMLNTEAFF. The entire variable domain, with the rest obtained from reference TRBV25-1 and TRBJ1-1, is as follows: EADIYQTPRYLVIGTGKKITLECSQTMGHDKMYWYQQDPGMELHLIHYSYGVNSTEKGDLSSESTVSRIRTEHFPLTLESARPSHTSQYLCASLDMLNTEAFFGQGTRLTVV.

The CDR3 sequence is CASSLDMGGGRNYGYTF. The CDR3 nucleotides read TGTGCCAGCAGCTTGGATATGGGGGGCGGTCGTAACTATGGCTACACCTTC. The rearrangement joins TRBV5-4 to TRBJ1-2, with D possibly TRBD1 on 6 matching bases. CDR1 is SGHNT and CDR2 is YYREEE in the germline V gene (reference sequence). Trimming shortened V by 0 bases and J by 1 base, and 16 bases separated the two germline ends. This CDR3 is 17 amino acids long.

The chain uses TRBV9 and TRBJ2-2; TRBD2 agrees at 10 bases. This CDR3 is 16 amino acids long. From germline, CDR1 is SGDLS and CDR2 YYNGEE. The trim removed 7 bases at V and 0 bases at J, leaving 6 bases unmatched. CDR3 sequence reads: CASGLADHANTGELFF. The CDR3, as DNA: TGTGCCAGCGGACTAGCGGACCACGCGAACACCGGGGAGCTGTTTTTT.

V gene TRBV3-1 (or the pseudogene TRBV3-2) combines with J gene TRBJ2-7; D is unclear. Trimming pared 0 bases from V and 4 bases from J, leaving 10 bases between. The CDR3 spans 14 residues. CDR1 and CDR2 from the germline V gene are LGHDT and YNNKEL (reference sequence). The CDR3 DNA reads TGTGCCAGCAGCCAAGAGGTGGCCGGGTACGAGCAGTACTTC. It encodes CASSQEVAGYEQYF.

The chain combines TRBV27 with TRBJ2-5; D remains ambiguous. Trimming left V 8 bases short and J 5 bases short, with 9 bases between. The germline V gene has CDR1 MNHEY and CDR2 SMNVEV (reference sequence). The CDR3 length is 11 residues. The CDR3 loop reads CASGDVETQYF. The CDR3 bases are TGTGCCAGCGGAGATGTGGAGACCCAGTACTTC.

CDR3 in amino acids: CASSPLSSYEQYF. The CDR3 DNA reads TGTGCCAGCAGCCCCCTTAGCTCCTACGAGCAGTACTTC. The J gene is TRBJ2-7, the V gene TRBV6-5; D gene unclear. The CDR3 is made up of 13 amino acids. Per the germline V gene, CDR1 is MNHEY and CDR2 is SVGAGI. The ends were cut back, 6 bases at V and 0 bases at J, with 9 bases in the middle.

The rearrangement uses TRBV5-6 and TRBJ1-2; D is perhaps TRBD1 (6 bases). With 1 base removed from V and 10 bases from J, the gap between germline ends came to 8 bases. Germline CDR1 SGHDT, CDR2 YYEEEE. The CDR3 has 11 amino acids. The DNA for the CDR3 is TGTGCCAGCAGCTTGAGGGGGGACTACACCTTC. This gives the protein CASSLRGDYTF.

This chain joins TRBV5-1 and TRBJ2-7; D remains ambiguous. CDR3 size: 14 residues. The V gene's germline CDR1 is SGHRS and CDR2 YFSETQ. Trimming left V 1 base short and J 2 bases short, with 10 bases between. The CDR3 sequence: CASSLSQPAYEQYF. CDR3 nucleotide sequence: TGCGCCAGCAGCTTGTCGCAACCGGCCTACGAGCAGTACTTC.

This chain uses TRBV6-5 with TRBJ2-1; D unresolved. Germline lookup yields CDR1 MNHEY and CDR2 SVGAGI. The germline V and J ends were trimmed by 5 bases and 8 bases, with 16 bases remaining between them. The CDR3 spans 14 residues. CDR3 sequence (DNA): TGTGCCAGCAGTAATACCGACCTCGGCGATGAGCAGTTCTTC. As protein: CASSNTDLGDEQFF.

The chain joins TRBV6-1 to TRBJ1-2; D gene ambiguous. The CDR3 has 15 amino acids. CDR1 is MNHNS and CDR2 is SASEGT in the germline V gene. Trimming took 1 base from V and 7 from J, leaving 16 bases between them. DNA of the CDR3: TGTGCCAGCAGTGAAGTAGAGACCCTCTCGGGTGGCTACACCTTC. Encoded protein: CASSEVETLSGGYTF.